The 8 T cell receptor beta chains presented below share a single source sample, sequenced in a study of identical twins. MiXCR was run by TCRdb on the 5' RACE reads, yielding one entry per CDR3 protein. The data hold about 250,000 distinct CDR3 sequences, with roughly 13% observed a single time. The specimen sequenced was memory (CD45RO+) T cells sorted from blood. These receptors came from a woman aged 18-29 years in good health.

The chain carries TRBV7-9 and TRBJ1-2, with TRBD1 identical over 10 bases. The germline V gene encodes CDR1 SEHNR and CDR2 FQNEAQ (reference sequence). The CDR3 is 15 residues long. After removal of 5 bases from V and 8 bases from J, the junction contained 11 bases not matched to a gene. CDR3 protein: CASSPGTGELYGYTF. CDR3 DNA: TGTGCCAGCAGCCCAGGGACAGGGGAGTTGTACGGCTACACCTTC.

The gene calls are TRBV5-1 and TRBJ2-7, with 11 bases matching TRBD2. Germline trimming cut 3 bases from V and 5 bases from J; bases unmatched to any gene: 4. Germline V gene data show CDR1 as SGHRS and CDR2 as YFSETQ. This CDR3 is 14 amino acids long. For the CDR3, the DNA is TGCGCCAGCAGCTGGGGACTAGCGGTCGACGAGCAGTACTTC. Its translation: CASSWGLAVDEQYF.

The chain couples TRBV4-3 to TRBJ2-1, with D maybe TRBD2 (6 bases). The CDR3 totals 14 residues. V shed 0 bases and J shed 8 bases, with 11 bases lying between them. Germline V gene data show CDR1 as LGHNA and CDR2 as YSLEER. DNA for the CDR3: TGCGCCAGCAGCCAAGATCCGGGAGCCTATGAGCAGTTCTTC. This translates into CASSQDPGAYEQFF.

The rearrangement uses TRBV3-1 and TRBJ2-1; no definite D call. The germline CDR1 and CDR2 sequences are LGHDT and YNNKEL (reference sequence). V lost 1 base to trimming and J lost 9 bases, with 16 bases between them. There are 15 residues in the CDR3. In DNA form, the CDR3 reads TGTGCCAGCAGCCAAGGACAATTGACTGCTGGTGAGCAGTTCTTC. This translates into CASSQGQLTAGEQFF.

The chain has TRBV12-3 or TRBV12-4 and TRBJ2-7; 10 nucleotides agree with TRBD2. Trimming cost V 8 bases and J 4 bases; bases outside gene matches: 5. This CDR3 spans 13 amino acids. The CDR3 here is CASQLAGLYEQYF. The CDR3 DNA is TGTGCCAGCCAACTAGCGGGACTGTACGAGCAGTACTTC.

This chain uses TRBV6-4 with TRBJ2-5; D is uncertain. V shed 2 bases and J shed 4 bases, with 17 bases lying between them. This CDR3 region has 16 residues. Germline V gives CDR1 MRHNA, CDR2 SNTAGT. CDR3 nucleotides: TGTGCCAGCAGTGACCGTGAAAGGGTGGCGCCAGAGACCCAGTACTTC. Residues: CASSDRERVAPETQYF.

This clonotype occurred many times. This chain links TRBV5-1 with TRBJ1-4, with D possibly matching TRBD1 (5 bases). Trimming took 0 bases from V and 6 from J, leaving 9 bases between them. The CDR3 has 14 amino acids. Germline V gene lookup returns CDR1 SGHRS and CDR2 YFSETQ. The CDR3 protein is CASSLGGSDEKLFF. The CDR3 nucleotides read TGCGCCAGCAGCTTGGGGGGCAGTGATGAAAAACTGTTTTTT.

J is TRBJ2-3 and V is TRBV20-1; D perhaps matches TRBD2 (6 bases). This CDR3 region has 11 residues. The V gene's germline CDR1 is DFQATT and CDR2 SNEGSKA (reference sequence). The ends were cut back, 8 bases at V and 3 bases at J, with 9 bases in the middle. The CDR3 DNA sequence: TGCAGTCTAAGCGGGACAGATACGCAGTATTTT. Amino acid sequence: CSLSGTDTQYF.